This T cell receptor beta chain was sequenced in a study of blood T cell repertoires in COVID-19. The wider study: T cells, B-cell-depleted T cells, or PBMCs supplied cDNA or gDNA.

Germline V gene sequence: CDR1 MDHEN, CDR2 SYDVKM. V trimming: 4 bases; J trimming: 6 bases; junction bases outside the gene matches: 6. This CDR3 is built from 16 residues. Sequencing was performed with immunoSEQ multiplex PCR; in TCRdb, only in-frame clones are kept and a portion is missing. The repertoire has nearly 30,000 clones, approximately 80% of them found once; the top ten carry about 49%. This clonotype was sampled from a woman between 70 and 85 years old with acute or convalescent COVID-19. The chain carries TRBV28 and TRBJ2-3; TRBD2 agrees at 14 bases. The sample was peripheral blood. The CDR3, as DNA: TGTGCCAGCAGTTATCGACTAGCGGGGGGGTTCGATACGCAGTATTTT. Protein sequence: CASSYRLAGGFDTQYF.